These 25 T cell receptor beta chains came from one sample sequenced in a study of cytomegalovirus exposure and HLA in healthy donors. Vbeta (60) and Jbeta (13) primers were used in the PCR. The repertoire was sequenced with immunoSEQ multiplex PCR; TCRdb's copy has only in-frame clones and lacks some. The sample shows approximately 150,000 clones, 80% of them seen only once. The sequenced sample was PBMCs. The receptors come from a man aged 30 to 45 in good health and CMV-seropositive.

The V and J genes are TRBV6-5 and TRBJ2-3; TRBD2 might be the D (5 bases). The CDR3 runs to 12 residues. V shed 7 bases and J shed 4 bases, with 9 bases lying between them. Per the germline V gene, CDR1 is MNHEY and CDR2 is SVGAGI. CDR3 region: CASMGSADTQYF. The CDR3 bases are TGTGCCAGCATGGGTAGCGCAGATACGCAGTATTTT.

The chain links TRBV9 to TRBJ2-1; a possible D gene is TRBD2 (6 bases). V was pared by 4 bases and J by 6 bases, with 17 bases between. The germline V gene encodes CDR1 SGDLS and CDR2 YYNGEE. This CDR3 is built from 15 residues. The CDR3 DNA sequence: TGTGCCAGCAGCTTGTCGGGAGTTTTTCTCAATGAGCAGTTCTTC. This sequence encodes CASSLSGVFLNEQFF.

In this sample, this clone turned up once. This rearrangement joins TRBV29-1 to TRBJ1-2; possibly TRBD1 for D (6 bases). The length of the CDR3 is 13 residues. CDR1 and CDR2 (germline): SQVTM, ANQGSEA. Trimming pared 7 bases from V and 7 bases from J, leaving 19 bases between. As DNA, the CDR3 is TGCAGCGCACCTGGACAGCTTTCTGCTGGCTACACCTTC. Translated, it gives CSAPGQLSAGYTF.

The genes are TRBV6-4 and TRBJ2-7, with D possibly being TRBD1 (6 bases). The CDR3 consists of 13 residues. Germline loops: CDR1 MRHNA, CDR2 SNTAGT. Trimming cost V 2 bases and J 7 bases, with 12 bases left between them. CDR3 sequence reads: CASSDDRSGEQYF. CDR3 coding DNA: TGTGCCAGCAGTGACGACAGGTCGGGGGAGCAGTACTTC.

Of note for this clone: One end of the junction does not line up with germline, which may come from a read error. V gene TRBV7-9 combines with J gene TRBJ2-1; D might be TRBD2 (6 bases). Germline lookup yields CDR1 SEHNR and CDR2 FQNEAQ (reference sequence). The CDR3 loop spans 11 amino acids. Written as DNA, the CDR3 is TGTTCCAGCAGCTTCGGGAGTGAGCAGTTCTTC. Translated: CSSSFGSEQFF.

The chain joins TRBV7-2 to TRBJ2-7; 9 bases line up with TRBD2. This CDR3 comprises 16 residues. Germline-derived CDR1 and CDR2 are SGHTA and FQGNSA. The V and J ends lost 1 base and 5 bases, in that order; junction bases with no gene match: 9. CDR3 region: CASSLVWREGLHEQYF. Here the CDR3 DNA reads TGTGCCAGCAGCTTAGTCTGGCGGGAGGGCTTGCACGAGCAGTACTTC.

The rearrangement links TRBV5-1 to TRBJ1-1; 7 bases are shared with TRBD1. This CDR3 region has 14 residues. The V gene's germline CDR1 is SGHRS and CDR2 YFSETQ. V shed 5 bases and J 3 bases; nucleotides not matched to a gene: 7. CDR3 DNA sequence: TGCGCCAGCAGGGATAACAGGGGCTACACTGAAGCTTTCTTT. Its translation is CASRDNRGYTEAFF.

This chain joins TRBV23-1 and TRBJ2-3, with D possibly being TRBD1 (5 bases). TRBV23-1 is an ORF for which the function is uncertain. Trimming took off 2 bases at V and 7 bases at J, with 22 bases between the two ends. The CDR3 runs 17 residues. The chain's CDR3 is CASSQRGRGPPHHTQYF. DNA for the CDR3: TGCGCCAGCAGTCAAAGGGGAAGGGGCCCCCCACACCATACGCAGTATTTT.

This clone was picked up one time. V is TRBV7-6 and J is TRBJ2-1; D possibly corresponds to TRBD1 (6 bases). V lost 7 bases, J lost 7 bases, and 20 bases lay in between. CDR3 size: 15 residues. Germline V gene data show CDR1 as SGHVS and CDR2 as FNYEAQ. The CDR3 reads CASTKGEEKWNEQFF. The CDR3 DNA is TGTGCCAGCACCAAGGGGGAAGAAAAATGGAATGAGCAGTTCTTC. Drawing the rest from reference TRBV7-6 and TRBJ2-1, the complete variable domain is GAGVSQSPRYKVTKRGQDVALRCDPISGHVSLYWYRQALGQGPEFLTYFNYEAQQDKSGLPNDRFSAERPEGSISTLTIQRTEQRDSAMYRCASTKGEEKWNEQFFGPGTRLTVL.

The V call is TRBV20-1, the J call TRBJ1-2; 7 bases are a match to TRBD1. The CDR3 consists of 11 residues. Trimming took 5 bases from V and 8 from J; bases not matched to a gene: 5. The germline CDR1 and CDR2 sequences are DFQATT and SNEGSKA (reference sequence). The DNA of the CDR3 is TGCAGTGCTGCTAGGGGGCGAGGCTACACCTTC. Translation gives CSAARGRGYTF.

The chain joins TRBV5-1 to TRBJ2-1; 14 bases line up with TRBD2. After removal of 3 bases from V and 3 bases from J, the junction contained 14 bases not matched to a gene. Germline CDR1 is SGHRS and CDR2 is YFSETQ. This CDR3 contains 20 residues. CDR3 region: CASSSNVPGLAGAFYNEQFF. CDR3 coding DNA: TGCGCCAGCAGCTCAAACGTCCCGGGACTAGCGGGGGCCTTCTACAATGAGCAGTTCTTC.

V usage is TRBV7-8 and J usage is TRBJ2-3; 7 bases fit TRBD2. Unmatched junction bases numbered 6, after V lost 1 base and J lost 2 bases. Germline V gene sequence: CDR1 SGHVS, CDR2 FQNEAQ. This CDR3 contains 16 residues. CDR3 protein: CASSLVGGRHTDTQYF. Written as DNA, the CDR3 is TGTGCCAGCAGCTTAGTGGGGGGGAGGCACACAGATACGCAGTATTTT.

The CDR3 loop reads CASSLPGQGQGTQYF. DNA for the CDR3: TGTGCCAGCAGTTTACCTGGACAGGGGCAGGGGACCCAGTACTTC. The chain couples TRBV28 to TRBJ2-5, with 9 bases that match TRBD1. With V trimmed by 2 bases and J by 7 bases, 8 bases remained unmatched. There are 15 residues in the CDR3. CDR1 and CDR2 (germline): MDHEN, SYDVKM.

V usage is TRBV4-2 and J usage is TRBJ2-6; TRBD2 aligns across 7 bases. The V gene end was trimmed by 3 bases and the J gene end by 2 bases; junction bases not matched to a gene: 4. The CDR3 spans 16 residues. The germline CDR1 and CDR2 sequences are LGHNA and YNFKEQ. The CDR3 bases are TGTGCCAGCAGCCAGGGGGGGACGACTGGGGCCAACGTCCTGACTTTC. It encodes CASSQGGTTGANVLTF.

The rearrangement uses TRBV12-5 and TRBJ1-5; 8 nucleotides align to TRBD1. With 1 base clipped from V and 0 bases from J, the junction kept 2 bases outside the gene matches. Germline V gives CDR1 LGHNT, CDR2 FRNRAP. CDR3 length: 16 amino acids. CDR3 in amino acids: CASGLGQGISNQPQHF. CDR3 nucleotides: TGTGCTAGTGGTTTGGGACAGGGGATTAGCAATCAGCCCCAGCATTTT.

This clone showed up just once. The chain combines TRBV5-1 with TRBJ1-1; TRBD1 is a possible D gene (6 bases). This CDR3 region has 15 residues. Trimming took off 3 bases at V and 2 bases at J, with 14 bases between the two ends. Germline assignment: CDR1 SGHRS and CDR2 YFSETQ. DNA of the CDR3: TGCGCCAGCAGCTCCCAAACACAGGGAAACACTGAAGCTTTCTTT. Translating it yields CASSSQTQGNTEAFF.

This chain connects TRBV6-5 to TRBJ1-5, with D perhaps matching TRBD1 (5 bases). This CDR3 is built from 15 residues. Germline assignment: CDR1 MNHEY and CDR2 SVGAGI. Trimming removed 0 bases from V and 7 bases from J, with 13 bases in between. The CDR3 DNA reads TGTGCCAGCAGTTACTCGACCGGGGCGGGACAGCCCCAGCATTTT. This codes for CASSYSTGAGQPQHF.

This chain links TRBV5-1 with TRBJ2-5, with TRBD1 as a possible D gene (6 bases). The J call may be mistaken, given a closer DNA end match to TRBJ2-7. Germline V lookup: CDR1 SGHRS, CDR2 YFSETQ. The CDR3 is made up of 15 amino acids. In DNA form, the CDR3 reads TGCGCCAGCAGCTTGTCGGATGGCAGGGGCTACGAGCAGTACTTC. Residues: CASSLSDGRGYEQYF.

The chain employs TRBV6-4 and TRBJ2-6; D remains ambiguous. Looked up from germline, CDR1 is MRHNA and CDR2 is SNTAGT. The CDR3 covers 15 residues. V lost 0 bases, J lost 0 bases, and 3 bases lay in between. The CDR3 nucleotides are TGTGCCAGCAGTGACTCCAGCTCTGGGGCCAACGTCCTGACTTTC. Translation gives CASSDSSSGANVLTF.

Note on this clone: One junction end disagrees with the germline gene, perhaps due to a read error. The chain uses TRBV7-9 and TRBJ2-5; D is unresolved. Germline V gene data show CDR1 as SEHNR and CDR2 as FQNEAQ (reference sequence). The CDR3 extends over 12 amino acids. The CDR3 coding sequence is TGTTCCAGCAGCCTCCTTGCAGGTACCCAGTACTTC. The encoded protein is CSSSLLAGTQYF.

This clone came up once. The V and J genes are TRBV6-6 and TRBJ2-3; 7 bases are a match to TRBD2. The CDR3 contains 14 residues. V lost 7 bases and J lost 0; bases outside the gene matches: 4. CDR1 and CDR2 from the germline V gene are MNHNY and SVGAGI (reference sequence). The CDR3 loop is CASTLARSTDTQYF. As DNA, the CDR3 is TGTGCCAGCACACTAGCGCGAAGCACAGATACGCAGTATTTT.

The rearrangement links TRBV19 to TRBJ2-1, with a tentative D call TRBD2 (9 bases). CDR3 length: 17 amino acids. The V end was cut by 4 bases, the J end by 9 bases, with 25 bases between. The germline V gene has CDR1 LNHDA and CDR2 SQIVND (reference sequence). CDR3 coding DNA: TGTGCCAGTAGTAATCGAGGTAGCGGGAGCGGACAGGGTGAGCAGTTCTTC. It yields the protein CASSNRGSGSGQGEQFF.

This clone was observed a handful of times. This rearrangement joins TRBV4-3 to TRBJ1-4, with a tentative D call TRBD1 (6 bases). There are 16 residues in the CDR3. The V and J ends lost 1 base and 7 bases respectively, with 16 bases between them. Germline V gives CDR1 LGHNA, CDR2 YSLEER. The CDR3 DNA follows: TGCGCCAGCAGCCAAGGGAACAGGGCCAGCGGTGAAAAACTGTTTTTT. Its protein product is CASSQGNRASGEKLFF.

This chain joins TRBV7-9 and TRBJ2-7; D may be TRBD2 (5 bases). This CDR3 is 13 amino acids long. Germline V gene sequence: CDR1 SEHNR, CDR2 FQNEAQ (reference sequence). V lost 5 bases and J 3 bases, leaving 11 bases between the germline ends. CDR3 protein: CASSRQADYEQYF. The DNA of the CDR3 is TGTGCCAGCAGCCGACAAGCGGACTACGAGCAGTACTTC.

V is TRBV12-5 and J is TRBJ1-2, with 9 nucleotides matching TRBD1. V gave up 7 bases and J gave up 4 bases; unmatched junction bases: 7. This CDR3 spans 14 amino acids. Germline V lookup: CDR1 LGHNT, CDR2 FRNRAP. CDR3 DNA: TGTGCTAGTGCCGGGGACAGGGCCCTCTATGGCTACACCTTC. Its translation is CASAGDRALYGYTF.